This entry concerns a single T cell receptor (beta chain). Its target is unknown. This sample was included in a study of spatial heterogeneity in lung cancer. The overall study: Detection of beta-chain sequences consistently exceeded that of alpha-chain sequences.

V lost 2 bases to trimming and J lost 1 base, with 9 bases between them. The CDR3 sequence is 14 residues long. Germline loops: CDR1 MNHEY, CDR2 SVGAGI. Points from the study as a whole: Follow-up blood showed ubiquitous expanded tumor TCRs less than blood at resection did.

TCRdb fed the 5' RACE reads into MiXCR, producing one record per CDR3 protein. The sample includes 45,000 or so distinct CDR3 sequences, around 11% of them seen just once. Regarding time point: sample taken at primary tumor resection. Whole RNA came from tumor, nontumor lung or frozen PBMC and was sequenced without being sorted. Some 72 TRACERx patients with early, untreated non-small cell lung cancer donated samples. V usage is TRBV6-5 and J usage is TRBJ2-7; no definite D call. The sample here was PBMCs, taken at surgery. The source of this sequence is a female donor with early-stage non-small cell lung cancer. The CDR3 nucleotides read TGTGCCAGCAGTTACCGGGCCCTGTCCTACGAGCAGTACTTC. Protein product: CASSYRALSYEQYF.